The clone carrying this TCR beta chain came up a few times. Its antigen remains unidentified. The record originates from a study of T-cell reconstitution after alpha-beta-depleted transplantation in children. General study points: Elevated TCRbeta diversity at day 60 was traced, in some patients, to surviving recipient T cells and thymic progenitors.

Preparation of the TCRbeta library used unique molecular identifiers. TCRdb reanalysed the PCR reads using MiXCR and keeps one entry per CDR3 protein. Among about 980,000 distinct CDR3 sequences listed, less than 30% were seen once. V was trimmed by 1 base and J by 3 bases, leaving 9 bases between them. CDR1 and CDR2 (germline): LNHNV, YYDKDF (reference sequence). CDR3 length equals 14 residues. This sequence joins TRBV15 and TRBJ1-1; D not resolved. The sequence was obtained from a boy younger than two who had a stem cell transplant for SCID, so the T cells may come from the graft donor. The material sequenced was PBMCs, mostly from graft donor cells, taken 360 days after TCRalphabeta/CD19-depleted stem cell transplant. In DNA, the CDR3 is TGTGCCACCAGCAGAGCGGGTACCGACACTGAAGCTTTCTTT. This sequence encodes CATSRAGTDTEAFF. The variable domain in full, completed from reference TRBV15 and TRBJ1-1, reads DAMVIQNPRYQVTQFGKPVTLSCSQTLNHNVMYWYQQKSSQAPKLLFHYYDKDFNNEADTPDNFQSRRPNTSFCFLDIRSPGLGDTAMYLCATSRAGTDTEAFFGQGTRLTVV.